The entry below gives a single TCR beta chain sequence along with its context. Genomic DNA acted as the template from which TCR beta VDJ combination and CDR3 sequence profiling were carried out. Each CDR3 protein gets one entry after TCRdb re-called the reads with MiXCR. The sample contains about 170,000 distinct CDR3 sequences, roughly 48% of which appear only once. Sequencing was done on patients that had shown CD8+CD57+ cell expansion by flow cytometry. Everyone among the patients had severe acquired aplastic anemia. The sample belongs to a study of CD8+CD57+ T cells in acquired aplastic anemia. J was trimmed by 7 bases and V by 7 bases; bases with no gene match: 12. This CDR3 has 14 amino acids. Looked up from germline, CDR1 is SNHLY and CDR2 is FYNNEI.

The rearrangement uses TRBV2 and TRBJ2-5; 7 bases fit TRBD1. This TCR derives from a human donor with aplastic anemia. The sequenced sample consisted of sorted CD4+, CD8+, or CD8+CD57+ T cells (not recorded which) from PBMCs. The CDR3 protein is CASTGTVGPGTQYF. In DNA form, the CDR3 reads TGTGCCAGCACCGGGACAGTGGGCCCGGGGACCCAGTACTTC.